The 32 T cell receptor beta chains reported below all come from one sample, sequenced in a study of CD8 T cells in ankylosing spondylitis. MiXCR was run by TCRdb on the 5' RACE reads, yielding one entry per CDR3 protein. The sample lists around 25,000 distinct CDR3 sequences; approximately 12% were seen once. The sample consisted of blood. The receptors shown here come from a male donor with ankylosing spondylitis or in good health (not recorded which).

A few counts support this clonotype. The chain joins TRBV7-2 to TRBJ2-2; 12 bases fit TRBD2. This CDR3 spans 17 amino acids. Trimming cost V 4 bases and J 0 bases; bases outside gene matches: 3. Per the germline V gene, CDR1 is SGHTA and CDR2 is FQGNSA. CDR3 amino acids: CASSSRTSGANTGELFF. The DNA for the CDR3 is TGTGCCAGCAGCTCGAGGACTAGCGGGGCGAACACCGGGGAGCTGTTTTTT.

This clonotype was detected many times. The genes are TRBV4-1 and TRBJ2-1, with D perhaps matching TRBD1 (6 bases). V was cut by 3 bases and J by 8 bases, with 17 bases left in between. This CDR3 contains 15 residues. Germline V CDR1 and CDR2: MGHRA, YSYEKL. CDR3 region: CASSQGLGGYDEQFF. In nucleotides, the CDR3 is TGCGCCAGCAGCCAGGGCTTAGGGGGTTATGATGAGCAGTTCTTC.

This clonotype was seen repeatedly, ten times or more. This chain connects TRBV12-3 or TRBV12-4 to TRBJ2-2; D tentatively fits TRBD1 or TRBD2 (5 bases each). The CDR3 extends over 15 amino acids. V was cut by 3 bases and J by 6 bases, with 14 bases left in between. The CDR3 nucleotides read TGTGCCAGCAGTTTGGGGGTCGTTAGCTCCGGGGAGCTGTTTTTT. It encodes CASSLGVVSSGELFF.

This clonotype was detected a few times. The rearrangement joins TRBV30 to TRBJ2-3; unclear D gene. The CDR3 sequence is 11 residues long. Trimming cost V 0 bases and J 5 bases, with 3 bases left between them. CDR1 is GTSNPN and CDR2 is SVGIG in the germline V gene (reference sequence). This chain's CDR3 is CAWSVRDTQYF. CDR3 in DNA: TGTGCCTGGAGTGTACGAGATACGCAGTATTTT.

This clonotype was seen at least ten times. V usage is TRBV9 and J usage is TRBJ1-4, with TRBD1 matching over 7 bases. The germline gives CDR1 SGDLS, CDR2 YYNGEE. Germline trimming cut 4 bases from V and 4 bases from J; bases unmatched to any gene: 4. The CDR3 runs 14 residues. CDR3 residues: CASSRDRVNEKLFF. As DNA, the CDR3 is TGTGCCAGCAGCCGAGACAGGGTTAATGAAAAACTGTTTTTT.

This clonotype showed up many times. This chain joins TRBV5-1 and TRBJ2-1, with D perhaps TRBD2 (5 bases). Germline loops: CDR1 SGHRS, CDR2 YFSETQ. The CDR3 has 13 amino acids. V dropped 1 base and J dropped 8 bases, with 10 bases sitting between them. In DNA, the CDR3 is TGCGCCAGCAGCTTGCCCGGAGGCGATGAGCAGTTCTTC. Its protein is CASSLPGGDEQFF.

In this sample, this clonotype turned up many times. This chain links TRBV7-2 with TRBJ2-1; 9 bases map to TRBD2. Losses at the gene ends were 4 bases for V and 7 bases for J; bases not matched to a gene: 8. CDR3 size: 15 residues. The germline CDR1 and CDR2 sequences are SGHTA and FQGNSA. The CDR3 loop reads CASSYGTSLGNEQFF. CDR3 in DNA: TGTGCCAGCAGCTACGGGACTAGCCTCGGTAATGAGCAGTTCTTC.

Ten or more counts support this clonotype. This chain links TRBV5-6 with TRBJ2-2, with D perhaps TRBD1 (5 bases). This CDR3 contains 15 residues. Germline lookup yields CDR1 SGHDT and CDR2 YYEEEE. V lost 7 bases and J 3 bases, leaving 16 bases between the germline ends. CDR3 DNA: TGTGCCAGCGCAACCGAAACAGGTTACACCGGGGAGCTGTTTTTT. Translation: CASATETGYTGELFF.

The table lists this clonotype with many counts. CDR3: CASSFSEGTDTQYF. CDR3 nucleotides: TGTGCCAGCAGTTTCTCTGAGGGCACAGATACGCAGTATTTT. The chain employs TRBV28 and TRBJ2-3, with D uncertain. V gave up 3 bases and J gave up 1 base, with 8 bases separating them. CDR1 MDHEN and CDR2 SYDVKM come from the germline V gene. This CDR3 is 14 amino acids long.

A few counts support this clonotype. The V gene is TRBV5-5, the J gene TRBJ1-3; D uncertain. The V gene's germline CDR1 is SGHKS and CDR2 YYEKEE (reference sequence). The CDR3 has 17 amino acids. Trimming cost V 4 bases and J 0 bases, with 17 bases left between them. The CDR3 DNA reads as TGTGCCAGCAGCGCCGGGTGGTACGGCCGCTCTGGAAACACCATATATTTT. Its protein is CASSAGWYGRSGNTIYF.

This rearrangement joins TRBV20-1 to TRBJ2-3; 9 positions agree with TRBD1. There are 14 residues in the CDR3. V dropped 5 bases and J dropped 3; count of bases not matched to a gene: 6. The germline V gene has CDR1 DFQATT and CDR2 SNEGSKA (reference sequence). This CDR3 reads CSAPGQGSTDTQYF. The CDR3 coding sequence is TGCAGTGCTCCGGGACAGGGATCGACAGATACGCAGTATTTT.

This clonotype was found a few times. V usage is TRBV28 and J usage is TRBJ2-7; TRBD1 is a possible D gene (6 bases). The CDR3 consists of 15 residues. Germline-derived CDR1 and CDR2 are MDHEN and SYDVKM. V was shortened by 5 bases and J by 7 bases, with 21 bases between the two germline ends. CDR3 amino acids: CASSPNRVFGREQYF. In DNA form, the CDR3 reads TGTGCCAGCAGTCCAAACAGGGTTTTCGGTCGGGAGCAGTACTTC. The full variable domain, rest sourced from reference TRBV28 and TRBJ2-7, is DVKVTQSSRYLVKRTGEKVFLECVQDMDHENMFWYRQDPGLGLRLIYFSYDVKMKEKGDIPEGYSVSREKKERFSLILESASTNQTSMYLCASSPNRVFGREQYFGPGTRLTVT.

There are many counts of this clonotype. The genes are TRBV19 and TRBJ2-4; 10 bases agree with TRBD1. V gave up 3 bases and J gave up 7 bases; unmatched junction bases: 3. The CDR3 is made up of 14 amino acids. In germline, CDR1 is LNHDA, CDR2 SQIVND (reference sequence). The CDR3 region is CASSIRGQGNIQYF. CDR3 bases: TGTGCCAGTAGTATTAGGGGACAGGGGAACATTCAGTACTTC.

This clonotype came up many times. The CDR3 DNA reads TGTGCCAGCAGTTTTTCATCTAGCGGGTCAGATACGCAGTATTTT. Translated, it gives CASSFSSSGSDTQYF. The rearrangement links TRBV12-3 or TRBV12-4 to TRBJ2-3; the match to TRBD2 covers 8 bases. The CDR3 loop spans 15 amino acids. With V trimmed by 3 bases and J by 4 bases, 6 bases remained unmatched.

This clonotype came up many times. V gene TRBV28 combines with J gene TRBJ2-4, with 8 bases fitting TRBD1. Unmatched junction bases numbered 11, after V lost 5 bases and J lost 2 bases. The CDR3 contains 17 residues. CDR1 and CDR2 from the germline V gene are MDHEN and SYDVKM. DNA of the CDR3: TGTGCCAGCAGTATCCAGGGGGCCGGTGTGACCAAAAACATTCAGTACTTC. It yields the protein CASSIQGAGVTKNIQYF. The whole variable domain, remainder taken from reference TRBV28 and TRBJ2-4, is DVKVTQSSRYLVKRTGEKVFLECVQDMDHENMFWYRQDPGLGLRLIYFSYDVKMKEKGDIPEGYSVSREKKERFSLILESASTNQTSMYLCASSIQGAGVTKNIQYFGAGTRLSVL.

V gene TRBV7-9 combines with J gene TRBJ1-5; D remains ambiguous. The CDR3 length is 14 residues. Trimming cost V 1 base and J 1 base, with 5 bases left between them. Germline assignment: CDR1 SEHNR and CDR2 FQNEAQ (reference sequence). The CDR3: CASSLGQSNQPQHF. In DNA form, the CDR3 reads TGTGCCAGCAGCTTAGGCCAGAGCAATCAGCCCCAGCATTTT.

There are many counts of this clonotype. This chain uses TRBV5-1 with TRBJ2-2; no clear D. Between the trimmed V and J ends, which lost 4 bases and 1 base, there was a span of 2 bases. Germline lookup yields CDR1 SGHRS and CDR2 YFSETQ. This CDR3 is 12 amino acids long. CDR3 amino acids: CASSQNTGELFF. In DNA, the CDR3 is TGCGCCAGCAGCCAGAACACCGGGGAGCTGTTTTTT.

This clonotype showed up many times. The chain employs TRBV20-1 and TRBJ2-3, with TRBD2 as a possible D gene (6 bases). CDR1 is DFQATT, CDR2 SNEGSKA, per germline (reference sequence). The V and J ends lost 0 bases and 8 bases respectively, with 18 bases between them. The CDR3 loop spans 15 amino acids. CDR3 bases: TGCAGTGCTAGAGAACTAGCTCCGGTTTCAGCTACGCAGTATTTT. Translated: CSARELAPVSATQYF.

This clonotype was seen many times. DNA of the CDR3: TGTGCCAGCCGCCGGGACAAAAACACCGGGGAGCTGTTTTTT. As protein: CASRRDKNTGELFF. This chain links TRBV2 with TRBJ2-2, with a tentative D call TRBD1 (6 bases). Germline V lookup: CDR1 SNHLY, CDR2 FYNNEI. The V end lost 8 bases, the J end lost 2 bases, and 12 bases lay between the germline ends. CDR3 length: 14 residues.

The table lists this clonotype with many counts. V usage is TRBV5-6 and J usage is TRBJ2-7; 11 bases match TRBD2. Trimming removed 1 base from V and 0 bases from J; junction bases left unmatched: 6. Germline values: CDR1 SGHDT, CDR2 YYEEEE. The CDR3 extends over 17 amino acids. CDR3 nucleotide sequence: TGTGCCAGCAGCTTGCCGGGACTAGCGGAGAGCTCCTACGAGCAGTACTTC. Amino acid sequence: CASSLPGLAESSYEQYF.

This clonotype was seen repeatedly, ten times or more. The V gene is TRBV27, the J gene TRBJ2-7; D uncertain. CDR3 length: 13 residues. V was cut by 3 bases and J by 5 bases, with 11 bases left in between. The germline V gene has CDR1 MNHEY and CDR2 SMNVEV (reference sequence). The CDR3 DNA sequence: TGTGCCAGCAGTTTCTCCCCTGCCAACGAGCAGTACTTC. This translates into CASSFSPANEQYF.

This clonotype was picked up a small number of times. The chain combines TRBV12-3 or TRBV12-4 with TRBJ2-1, with a tentative D call TRBD2 (6 bases). This CDR3 comprises 14 residues. Trimming stripped 3 bases from V and 10 bases from J, with 16 bases between. The CDR3 DNA is TGTGCCAGCAGTTTCGGGATAGCGGACATGGAGCAGTTCTTC. Translated, it gives CASSFGIADMEQFF.

This clonotype was seen a handful of times. The chain uses TRBV20-1 and TRBJ2-2; D not certain. V was clipped by 5 bases and J by 1 base, with 11 bases between them. This CDR3 region has 14 residues. Germline V CDR1 and CDR2: DFQATT, SNEGSKA (reference sequence). The CDR3 sequence is CSAQRMRNTGELFF. CDR3 nucleotides: TGCAGTGCTCAACGCATGCGGAACACCGGGGAGCTGTTTTTT.

This chain joins TRBV20-1 and TRBJ2-3; 7 nucleotides agree with TRBD2. The V and J ends lost 0 bases and 2 bases, in that order; junction bases with no gene match: 23. Germline CDR1 DFQATT, CDR2 SNEGSKA (reference sequence). There are 21 residues in the CDR3. CDR3 coding DNA: TGCAGTGCTAGAGATCCGCGTGGCTTGACCAAAGAACTAGCGTACACAGATACGCAGTATTTT. It encodes CSARDPRGLTKELAYTDTQYF.

This clonotype appeared a few times. The rearrangement joins TRBV7-2 to TRBJ2-1, with D possibly matching TRBD2 (6 bases). Germline V gene data show CDR1 as SGHTA and CDR2 as FQGNSA. V was pared by 6 bases and J by 10 bases, with 22 bases between. The CDR3 spans 15 residues. The CDR3 bases are TGTGCCAGCAGGTTAAAGGGACTCCGATTAGGGGAGCAGTTCTTC. Protein product: CASRLKGLRLGEQFF.

This clonotype has ten or more counts. At one end, the junction sequence differs from germline, possibly due to a read error. The V call is TRBV12-3 or TRBV12-4, the J call TRBJ1-6, with D possibly TRBD1 on 5 matching bases. CDR3 length equals 14 residues. The CDR3 region has the DNA TGTGCCAGCAGCTTAGGGGATGTGAATTCACCCCTCCACTTT. This translates into CASSLGDVNSPLHF.

The genes are TRBV29-1 and TRBJ2-2; 8 nucleotides line up with TRBD1. The CDR3 extends over 12 amino acids. Germline lookup yields CDR1 SQVTM and CDR2 ANQGSEA. CDR3 in amino acids: CSVYRGAGELFF. The CDR3 DNA sequence: TGCAGTGTTTACAGGGGGGCCGGGGAGCTGTTTTTT.

This clonotype was seen repeatedly, ten times or more. The J gene is TRBJ2-3, the V gene TRBV29-1; 7 nucleotides agree with TRBD2. Germline CDR1 SQVTM, CDR2 ANQGSEA. V shed 1 base, J shed 5 bases, and the junction held 9 bases outside the gene matches. This CDR3 contains 15 residues. The CDR3 DNA follows: TGCAGCGTTGAAGGACTTGGACTAGTTGGAGATACGCAGTATTTT. Amino acids: CSVEGLGLVGDTQYF.

In this sample, this clonotype turned up many times. This chain joins TRBV7-2 and TRBJ1-4, with D hard to call. Trimming removed 5 bases at V and 8 bases at J, with 12 bases between. This CDR3 comprises 13 residues. The germline CDR1 and CDR2 sequences are SGHTA and FQGNSA. In DNA form, the CDR3 reads TGTGCCAGCAGCGCTTATTTGTGGGAAAAACTGTTTTTT. It translates to CASSAYLWEKLFF.

This clonotype has at least ten counts. J is TRBJ1-2 and V is TRBV9, with D hard to call. There are 14 residues in the CDR3. Trimming stripped 0 bases from V and 4 bases from J, with 10 bases between. Germline assignment: CDR1 SGDLS and CDR2 YYNGEE. The chain's CDR3 is CASSVDTASYGYTF. In DNA form, the CDR3 reads TGTGCCAGCAGCGTAGACACAGCAAGCTATGGCTACACCTTC.

Ten or more counts support this clonotype. The V and J genes are TRBV6-2 or TRBV6-3 and TRBJ1-1; possibly TRBD1 for D (5 bases). Germline loops: CDR1 MNHEY, CDR2 SVGEGT. The CDR3 is made up of 16 amino acids. Trimming pared 1 base from V and 7 bases from J, leaving 19 bases between. The CDR3 sequence: CASSYLDQGIGVEAFF. CDR3 sequence (DNA): TGTGCCAGCAGTTACTTGGATCAGGGTATCGGAGTTGAAGCTTTCTTT.

This clonotype was seen more than once but under ten times. This chain links TRBV5-1 with TRBJ2-2, with TRBD2 matching 7 bases. The CDR3 loop spans 14 amino acids. V lost 1 base and J lost 7; bases outside the gene matches: 4. CDR1 and CDR2 from the germline V gene are SGHRS and YFSETQ. CDR3 loop: CASSLLAGDGELFF. The CDR3 nucleotides are TGCGCCAGCAGCTTGTTAGCGGGCGACGGGGAGCTGTTTTTT.